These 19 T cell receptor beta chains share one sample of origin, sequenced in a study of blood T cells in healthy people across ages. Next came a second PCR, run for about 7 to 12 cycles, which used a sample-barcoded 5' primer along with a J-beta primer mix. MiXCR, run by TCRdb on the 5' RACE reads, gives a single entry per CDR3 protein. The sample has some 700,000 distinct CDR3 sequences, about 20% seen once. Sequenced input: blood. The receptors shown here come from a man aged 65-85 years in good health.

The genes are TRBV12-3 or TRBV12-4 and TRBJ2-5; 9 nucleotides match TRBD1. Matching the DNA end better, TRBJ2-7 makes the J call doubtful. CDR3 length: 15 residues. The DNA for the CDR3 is TGTGCCAGCAGCAGAGCCCCGGGACAGGGCTACGAGCAGTACTTC. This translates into CASSRAPGQGYEQYF.

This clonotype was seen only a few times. The CDR3 nucleotides read TGTGCCAGCAGTTACGGGGAAGTAGTCTATGGCTACACCTTC. It is translated as CASSYGEVVYGYTF. The rearrangement joins TRBV6-6 to TRBJ1-2; D ambiguous. Per germline, CDR1 MNHNY and CDR2 SVGAGI (reference sequence). V lost 2 bases, J lost 4 bases, and 11 bases lay in between. CDR3 length: 14 amino acids.

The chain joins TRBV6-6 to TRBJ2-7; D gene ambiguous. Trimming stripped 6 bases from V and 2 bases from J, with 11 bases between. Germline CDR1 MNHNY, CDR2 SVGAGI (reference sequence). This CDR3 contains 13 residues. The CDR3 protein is CASRLSAPYEQYV. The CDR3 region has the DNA TGTGCCAGCAGACTATCGGCGCCCTACGAGCAGTACGTC.

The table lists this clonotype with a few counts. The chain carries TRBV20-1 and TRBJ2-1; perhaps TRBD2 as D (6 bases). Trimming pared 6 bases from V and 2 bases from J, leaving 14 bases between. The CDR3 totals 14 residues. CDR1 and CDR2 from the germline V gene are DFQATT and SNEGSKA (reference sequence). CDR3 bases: TGCAGTGCAACCCTAGCGTGGCCCTACAATGAGCAGTTCTTC. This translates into CSATLAWPYNEQFF.

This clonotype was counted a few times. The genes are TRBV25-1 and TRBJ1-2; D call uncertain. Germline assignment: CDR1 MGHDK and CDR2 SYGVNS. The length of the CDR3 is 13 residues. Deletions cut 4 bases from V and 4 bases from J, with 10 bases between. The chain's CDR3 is CASSAGRSYGYTF. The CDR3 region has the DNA TGTGCCAGCAGTGCAGGACGTTCCTATGGCTACACCTTC.

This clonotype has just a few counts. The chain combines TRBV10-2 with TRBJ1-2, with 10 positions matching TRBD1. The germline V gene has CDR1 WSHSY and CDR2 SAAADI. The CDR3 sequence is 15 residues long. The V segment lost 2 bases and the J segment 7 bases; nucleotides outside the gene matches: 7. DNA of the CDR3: TGCGCCAGCAGTGAGGAAGGGACAGGGGTAGCTGGCTACACCTTC. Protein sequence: CASSEEGTGVAGYTF.

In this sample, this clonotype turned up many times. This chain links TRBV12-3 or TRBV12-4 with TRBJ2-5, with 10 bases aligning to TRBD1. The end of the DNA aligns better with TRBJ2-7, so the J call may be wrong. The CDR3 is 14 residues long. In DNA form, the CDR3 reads TGTGCCAGCAGTGCCGGACAGGGGGCCTACGAGCAGTACTTC. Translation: CASSAGQGAYEQYF.

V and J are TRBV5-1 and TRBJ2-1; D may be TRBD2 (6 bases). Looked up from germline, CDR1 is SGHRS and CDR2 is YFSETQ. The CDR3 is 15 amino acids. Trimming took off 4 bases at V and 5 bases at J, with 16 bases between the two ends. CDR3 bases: TGCGCCAGCAGCGATAGGAGAGTAGCGGACAATGAGCAGTTCTTC. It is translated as CASSDRRVADNEQFF.

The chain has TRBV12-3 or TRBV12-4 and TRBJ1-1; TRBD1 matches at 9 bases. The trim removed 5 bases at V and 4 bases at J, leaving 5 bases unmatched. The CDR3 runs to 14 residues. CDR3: CASSPRTGATEAFF. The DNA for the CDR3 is TGTGCCAGCAGTCCCCGGACAGGGGCCACTGAAGCTTTCTTT.

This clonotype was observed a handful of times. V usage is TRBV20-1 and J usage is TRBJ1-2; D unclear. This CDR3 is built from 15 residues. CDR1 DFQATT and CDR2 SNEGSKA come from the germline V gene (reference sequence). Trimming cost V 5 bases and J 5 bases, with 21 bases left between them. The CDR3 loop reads CSARSGSLSGYGYTF. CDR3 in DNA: TGCAGTGCTCGTTCCGGGTCCTTATCCGGGTATGGCTACACCTTC.

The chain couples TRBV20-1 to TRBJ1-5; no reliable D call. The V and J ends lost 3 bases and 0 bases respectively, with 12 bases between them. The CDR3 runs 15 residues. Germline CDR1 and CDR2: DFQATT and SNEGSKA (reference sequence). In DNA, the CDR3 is TGCAGTGCTAGTAGGCAGGACCATAGCAATCAGCCCCAGCATTTT. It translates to CSASRQDHSNQPQHF.

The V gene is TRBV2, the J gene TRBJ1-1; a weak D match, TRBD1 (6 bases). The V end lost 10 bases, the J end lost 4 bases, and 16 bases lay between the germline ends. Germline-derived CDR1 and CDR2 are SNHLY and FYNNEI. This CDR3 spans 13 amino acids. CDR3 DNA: TGTGCCAATTCTTTCCAGGGGAGCACTGAAGCTTTCTTT. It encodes CANSFQGSTEAFF. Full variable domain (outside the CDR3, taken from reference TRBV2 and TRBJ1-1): EPEVTQTPSHQVTQMGQEVILRCVPISNHLYFYWYRQILGQKVEFLVSFYNNEISEKSEIFDDQFSVERPDGSNFTLKIRSTKLEDSAMYFCANSFQGSTEAFFGQGTRLTVV.

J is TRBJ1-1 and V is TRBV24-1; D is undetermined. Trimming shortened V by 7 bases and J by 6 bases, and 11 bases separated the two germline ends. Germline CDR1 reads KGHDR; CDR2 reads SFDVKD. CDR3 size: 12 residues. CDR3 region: CATSPARAEAFF. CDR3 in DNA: TGTGCCACCAGCCCCGCCCGCGCTGAAGCTTTCTTT.

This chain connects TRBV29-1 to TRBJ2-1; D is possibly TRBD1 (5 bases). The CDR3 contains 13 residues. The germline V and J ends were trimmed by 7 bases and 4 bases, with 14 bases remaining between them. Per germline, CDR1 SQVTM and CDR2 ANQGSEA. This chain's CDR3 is CSAPGSVYNEQFF. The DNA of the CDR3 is TGCAGCGCTCCAGGGTCGGTATACAATGAGCAGTTCTTC.

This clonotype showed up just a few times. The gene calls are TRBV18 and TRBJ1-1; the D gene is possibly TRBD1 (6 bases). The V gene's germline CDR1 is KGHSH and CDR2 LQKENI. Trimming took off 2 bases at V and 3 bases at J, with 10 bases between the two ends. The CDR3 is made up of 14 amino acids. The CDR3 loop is CASSPNRGHTEAFF. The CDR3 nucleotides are TGTGCCAGCTCACCAAATCGGGGGCACACTGAAGCTTTCTTT.

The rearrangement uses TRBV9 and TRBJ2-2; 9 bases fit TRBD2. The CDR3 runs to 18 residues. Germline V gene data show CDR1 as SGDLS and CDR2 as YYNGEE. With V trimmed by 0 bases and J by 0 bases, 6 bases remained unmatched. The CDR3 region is CASSVVASGISNTGELFF. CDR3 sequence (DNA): TGTGCCAGCAGCGTAGTGGCTAGCGGGATTTCGAACACCGGGGAGCTGTTTTTT.

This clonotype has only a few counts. CDR3 sequence: CASSLKTGGSYNSPLHF. CDR3 nucleotide sequence: TGTGCCAGCAGCTTAAAAACAGGGGGCTCCTATAATTCACCCCTCCACTTT. The chain combines TRBV7-2 with TRBJ1-6; 8 bases align to TRBD1. Germline-derived CDR1 and CDR2 are SGHTA and FQGNSA. The V segment lost 2 bases and the J segment 0 bases; nucleotides outside the gene matches: 3. The CDR3 totals 17 residues.

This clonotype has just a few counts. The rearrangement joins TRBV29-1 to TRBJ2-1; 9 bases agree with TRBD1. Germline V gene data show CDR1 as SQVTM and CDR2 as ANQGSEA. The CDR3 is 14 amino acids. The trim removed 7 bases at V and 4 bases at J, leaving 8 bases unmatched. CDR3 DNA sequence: TGCAGCGCCCGGGACAGGGTGATTTACAATGAGCAGTTCTTC. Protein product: CSARDRVIYNEQFF.

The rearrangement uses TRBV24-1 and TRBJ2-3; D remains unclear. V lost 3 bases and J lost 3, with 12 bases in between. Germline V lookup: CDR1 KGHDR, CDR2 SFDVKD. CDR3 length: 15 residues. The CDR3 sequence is CATSDAGSSTDTQYF. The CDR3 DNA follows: TGTGCCACCAGTGATGCCGGCTCGAGTACAGATACGCAGTATTTT.